Following are 9 T cell receptor beta chains from one sample sequenced in a study of blood T cell repertoires in COVID-19. Data came from immunoSEQ multiplex PCR; TCRdb stores just in-frame clones and leaves some out. This sample has roughly 350,000 clones; roughly 90% occur once, and the top ten carry more than 5.5%. What was sequenced was peripheral blood. The receptor source for this set is a woman aged 70-85 years with COVID-19, enrolled during active disease.

CDR3 nucleotide sequence: TGTGCCAGCAGTGACTTGACAGGGTTGGGGACTGAAGCTTTCTTT. Residues: CASSDLTGLGTEAFF. The V gene is TRBV6-2 or TRBV6-3, the J gene TRBJ1-1; 7 nucleotides match TRBD1. Germline-derived CDR1 and CDR2 are MNHEY and SVGEGT. The junction had 11 bases not matched to a gene; V was cut back by 5 bases and J by 5 bases. The CDR3 runs to 15 residues.

The chain links TRBV29-1 to TRBJ2-7, with TRBD1 as a possible D gene (6 bases). CDR1 and CDR2 from the germline V gene are SQVTM and ANQGSEA. This CDR3 is built from 14 residues. V was shortened by 5 bases and J by 1 base, with 15 bases between the two germline ends. The DNA of the CDR3 is TGCAGCGTTCCAGGGGACCCCTCTTCCTACGAGCAGTACTTC. Translated: CSVPGDPSSYEQYF.

The chain carries TRBV5-4 and TRBJ1-2, with 10 bases lining up with TRBD1. V shed 4 bases, J shed 8 bases, and the junction held 11 bases outside the gene matches. Germline V lookup: CDR1 SGHNT, CDR2 YYREEE (reference sequence). This CDR3 has 15 amino acids. The CDR3, as DNA: TGTGCCAGCAGCCGGAACGCGGGACAGGGGATAGGCTACACCTTC. This sequence encodes CASSRNAGQGIGYTF.

J is TRBJ2-3 and V is TRBV7-3; D call uncertain. The germline gives CDR1 SGHTA, CDR2 FQGTGA. V lost 2 bases, J lost 4 bases, and 7 bases lay in between. The CDR3 runs 13 residues. The CDR3 sequence is CASSLGHPDTQYF. CDR3 in DNA: TGTGCCAGCAGCTTAGGGCATCCAGATACGCAGTATTTT.

The rearrangement uses TRBV27 and TRBJ1-1; 11 nucleotides align to TRBD1. The V gene's germline CDR1 is MNHEY and CDR2 SMNVEV (reference sequence). This CDR3 contains 15 residues. V trimming: 4 bases; J trimming: 1 base; junction bases outside the gene matches: 2. CDR3 in DNA: TGTGCCAGCAGTTCCGGGACAGGGGGGAACACTGAAGCTTTCTTT. Its protein product is CASSSGTGGNTEAFF.

The chain has TRBV29-1 and TRBJ2-7; the D gene is possibly TRBD2 (5 bases). The CDR3 covers 14 residues. Trimming removed 0 bases from V and 2 bases from J, with 11 bases in between. Germline CDR1 reads SQVTM; CDR2 reads ANQGSEA. CDR3 coding DNA: TGCAGCGTTGAAGATGATGAGGGTACCTACGAGCAGTACTTC. Protein sequence: CSVEDDEGTYEQYF.

The genes are TRBV5-1 and TRBJ2-7; possible D gene TRBD1, 5 bases. V was trimmed by 4 bases and J by 1 base, leaving 9 bases between them. The CDR3 runs to 13 residues. Germline V gives CDR1 SGHRS, CDR2 YFSETQ. The CDR3 spells CASSQDTSYEQYF. The CDR3, as DNA: TGCGCCAGCAGCCAGGACACATCCTACGAGCAGTACTTC.

This clone was seen a handful of times. CDR3 region: CASSLTRTYEQYF. The CDR3 DNA sequence: TGTGCCAGCAGTTTGACACGGACCTACGAGCAGTACTTC. The chain combines TRBV27 with TRBJ2-7; D is unresolved. The CDR3 extends over 13 amino acids. Germline lookup yields CDR1 MNHEY and CDR2 SMNVEV (reference sequence). Trimming removed 3 bases at V and 2 bases at J, with 8 bases between.

This clone has just a few counts. The chain carries TRBV28 and TRBJ1-6; the match to TRBD1 covers 7 bases. The CDR3 is made up of 14 amino acids. Trimming took 7 bases from V and 7 from J; bases not matched to a gene: 7. Per germline, CDR1 MDHEN and CDR2 SYDVKM. The DNA for the CDR3 is TGTGCCAGCACTAGTGGGACAGTCAATTCACCCCTCCACTTT. This translates into CASTSGTVNSPLHF.